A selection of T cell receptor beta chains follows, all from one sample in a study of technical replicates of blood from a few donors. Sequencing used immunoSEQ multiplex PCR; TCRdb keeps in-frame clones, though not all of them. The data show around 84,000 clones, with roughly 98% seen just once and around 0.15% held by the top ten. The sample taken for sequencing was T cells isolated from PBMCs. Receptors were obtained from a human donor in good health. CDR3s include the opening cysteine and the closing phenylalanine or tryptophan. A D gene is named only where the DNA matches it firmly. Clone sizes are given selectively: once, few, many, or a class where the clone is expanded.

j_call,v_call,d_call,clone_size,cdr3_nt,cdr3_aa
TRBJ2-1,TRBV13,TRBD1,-,TGTGCCAGCAGCCCGTCAGGGGGTCTCAATGAGCAGTTCTTC,CASSPSGGLNEQFF
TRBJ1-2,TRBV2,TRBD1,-,TGTGCCAGCAGTGATCGGGACAGGGGGGACTATGGCTACACCTTC,CASSDRDRGDYGYTF
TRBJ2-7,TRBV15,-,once,TGTGCCACCAGCAGAGAGAACCGCCTTTCTAGCTCCTACGAGCAGTACTTC,CATSRENRLSSSYEQYF
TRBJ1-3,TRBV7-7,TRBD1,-,TGTGCCAGCAGCGCGGGACAGCCCCTCTCTGGAAACACCATATATTTT,CASSAGQPLSGNTIYF
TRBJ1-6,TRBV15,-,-,TGTGCCACCAGCAGAAAAGGACGGGGAGGTTCACCCCTCCACTTT,CATSRKGRGGSPLHF
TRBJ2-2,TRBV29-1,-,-,TGCAGCGCTAGTCCCACTAGGACCTACGGGGAGCTGTTTTTT,CSASPTRTYGELFF
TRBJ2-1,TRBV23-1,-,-,TGCGCCAGCATAGGGGGCTACAATGAGCAGTTCTTC,CASIGGYNEQFF
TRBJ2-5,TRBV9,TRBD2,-,TGTGCCAGCAGCGCGGGGGGGCCGTCCGAGACCCAGTACTTC,CASSAGGPSETQYF
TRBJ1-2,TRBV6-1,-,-,TGTGCCAGCAGTGAATCAAGGGGGGGTAACTATGGCTACACCTTC,CASSESRGGNYGYTF
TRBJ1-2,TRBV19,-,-,TGTGCCAGTAGTATAGTTCCTCCCTATGGCTACACCTTC,CASSIVPPYGYTF
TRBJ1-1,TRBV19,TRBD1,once,TGTGCCAGTAGTTGGCAGGGGGGTACTGAAGCTTTCTTT,CASSWQGGTEAFF
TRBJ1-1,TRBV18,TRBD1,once,TGTGCCAGCTCACTTCGGACAGGGGACACTGAAGCTTTCTTT,CASSLRTGDTEAFF
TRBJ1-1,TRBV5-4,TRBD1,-,TGTGCCAGCAGCGGGGGACAGGGGTCTGAAGCTTTCTTT,CASSGGQGSEAFF
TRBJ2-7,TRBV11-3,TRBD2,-,TGTGCCAGCAGCCCTCGCACGATAGCGGGGGGAATCTACGAGCAGTACTTC,CASSPRTIAGGIYEQYF
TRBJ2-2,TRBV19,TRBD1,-,TGTGCCAGTAGAACAGGGGGGAGCGCCGGGGAGCTGTTTTTT,CASRTGGSAGELFF
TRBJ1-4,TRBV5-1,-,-,TGCGCCAGCAGTTTTTACGGACAGCTTAATGAAAAACTGTTTTTT,CASSFYGQLNEKLFF
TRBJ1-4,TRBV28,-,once,TGTGCCAGCAGTTTGCGGCTGGAAAAACTGTTTTTT,CASSLRLEKLFF
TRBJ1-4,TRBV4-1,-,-,TGCGCCAGCAGCCAAGATTATAGCGCAACTAATGAAAAACTGTTTTTT,CASSQDYSATNEKLFF
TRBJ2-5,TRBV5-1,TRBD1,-,TGCGCCAGCAGCTTGGGGGCAGGGGGCACTAAAGAGACCCAGTACTTC,CASSLGAGGTKETQYF
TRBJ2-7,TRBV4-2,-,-,TGTGCCAGCAGCCAAGCGACAGGCGCCTACGAGCAGTACTTC,CASSQATGAYEQYF
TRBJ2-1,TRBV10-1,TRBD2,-,TGCGCCAGCAGAGGCGGGGGGGCGAATGAGCAGTTCTTC,CASRGGGANEQFF
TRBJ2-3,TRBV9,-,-,TGTGCCAGCAGCGTAGAACATACCACAGATACGCAGTATTTT,CASSVEHTTDTQYF
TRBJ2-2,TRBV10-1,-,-,TGCGCCAGCAGTGATGGGGGCGCGGACACCGGGGAGCTGTTTTTT,CASSDGGADTGELFF
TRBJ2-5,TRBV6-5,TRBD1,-,TGTGCCAGCAGCCTCGGCAGGACAGGGAAAGAGACCCAGTACTTC,CASSLGRTGKETQYF
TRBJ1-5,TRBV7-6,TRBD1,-,TGTGCCTGGGCCCCTAGGGACAGCTCCGCGCCCCAGCATTTT,CAWAPRDSSAPQHF
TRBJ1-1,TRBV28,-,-,TGTGCCAGCACCCAAGGGGGTAGAGCGGCTTTCTTT,CASTQGGRAAFF
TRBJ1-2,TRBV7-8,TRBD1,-,TGTGCCAGCAGCACGACAGGGTTTGGCTACACCTTC,CASSTTGFGYTF
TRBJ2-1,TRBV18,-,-,TGTGCCAGCTCAACTTCCAGACAGAGCTCCTACAATGAGCAGTTCTTC,CASSTSRQSSYNEQFF
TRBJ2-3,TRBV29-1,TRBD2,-,TGCAGCGCCAGCGGGGTAATCACAGATACGCAGTATTTT,CSASGVITDTQYF
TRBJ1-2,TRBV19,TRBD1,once,TGTGCCAGTAGTATGAGAACAGGGGTTTTTCTCGGGGAAGCTGGCTACACCTTC,CASSMRTGVFLGEAGYTF
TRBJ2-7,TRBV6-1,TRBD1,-,TGTGCCAGCAGTGATAAATACGGGACAGGTAACAATGGGTACGAGCAGTACTTC,CASSDKYGTGNNGYEQYF
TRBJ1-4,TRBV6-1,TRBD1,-,TGTGCCAGCAGTCTCACAGGGGTTGGGGAAAAACTGTTTTTT,CASSLTGVGEKLFF
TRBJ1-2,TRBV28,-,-,TGTGCCAGCAGTTTTGTCGGCTATGGCTACACCTTC,CASSFVGYGYTF
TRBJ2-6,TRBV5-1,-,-,TGCGCCAGCAGCCCCGGGACACGCTCTGGGGCCAACGTCCTGACTTTC,CASSPGTRSGANVLTF
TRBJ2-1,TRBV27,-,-,TGTGCCAGCATGGATACACTAATCTCCTACAATGAGCAGTTCTTC,CASMDTLISYNEQFF
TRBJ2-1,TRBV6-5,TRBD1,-,TGTGCCAGCACCTCCGGACAGGGGGCGAGAACTGAGCAGTTCTTC,CASTSGQGARTEQFF
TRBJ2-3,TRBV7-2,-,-,TGTGCCAGCAGCTTACAAGCCAACCGGAGGGATACGCAGTATTTT,CASSLQANRRDTQYF
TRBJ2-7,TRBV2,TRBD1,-,TGTGCCAGCCACGCTTACCGGGACAGAGACTACGAGCAGTACTTC,CASHAYRDRDYEQYF
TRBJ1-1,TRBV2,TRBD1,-,TGTGCCAGCAGTGACGACAGGGGGTACACTGAAGCTTTCTTT,CASSDDRGYTEAFF
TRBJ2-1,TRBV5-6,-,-,TGTGCCAGCAGCTATCCATACAATGAGCAGTTCTTC,CASSYPYNEQFF
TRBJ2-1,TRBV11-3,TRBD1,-,TGTGCCAGCAGTTTTAAGGGACAGGCACACAATGAGCAGTTCTTC,CASSFKGQAHNEQFF
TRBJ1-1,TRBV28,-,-,TGTGCCAGCAGTTCCGGGACGGGGGATACTGAAGCTTTCTTT,CASSSGTGDTEAFF
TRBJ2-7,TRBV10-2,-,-,TGCGCCAGCAGTGATCGGGATAGCGTAGCCTACGAGCAGTACTTC,CASSDRDSVAYEQYF
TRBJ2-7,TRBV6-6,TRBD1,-,TGTGCCAGCAGTAAGGACAGGGCCAGCTCCTACGAGCAGTACTTC,CASSKDRASSYEQYF
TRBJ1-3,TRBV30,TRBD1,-,TGTGCCTGGAGTGCCAGGGGGGACACCATATATTTT,CAWSARGDTIYF
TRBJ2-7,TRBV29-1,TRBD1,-,TGCAGCGTTGGGACAGGTATGGACGAGCAGTACTTC,CSVGTGMDEQYF
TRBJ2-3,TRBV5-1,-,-,TGCGCCAGCAGCTTGGTGGGACTGGAGAGAGATACGCAGTATTTT,CASSLVGLERDTQYF
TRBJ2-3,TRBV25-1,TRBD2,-,TGTGCCAGCAATCCGGTAGCGGGAAATGGCACAGATACGCAGTATTTT,CASNPVAGNGTDTQYF
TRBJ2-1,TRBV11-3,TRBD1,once,TGTGCCAGCAGCTTAGTGGGACAGGCCGGCAATGAGCAGTTCTTC,CASSLVGQAGNEQFF